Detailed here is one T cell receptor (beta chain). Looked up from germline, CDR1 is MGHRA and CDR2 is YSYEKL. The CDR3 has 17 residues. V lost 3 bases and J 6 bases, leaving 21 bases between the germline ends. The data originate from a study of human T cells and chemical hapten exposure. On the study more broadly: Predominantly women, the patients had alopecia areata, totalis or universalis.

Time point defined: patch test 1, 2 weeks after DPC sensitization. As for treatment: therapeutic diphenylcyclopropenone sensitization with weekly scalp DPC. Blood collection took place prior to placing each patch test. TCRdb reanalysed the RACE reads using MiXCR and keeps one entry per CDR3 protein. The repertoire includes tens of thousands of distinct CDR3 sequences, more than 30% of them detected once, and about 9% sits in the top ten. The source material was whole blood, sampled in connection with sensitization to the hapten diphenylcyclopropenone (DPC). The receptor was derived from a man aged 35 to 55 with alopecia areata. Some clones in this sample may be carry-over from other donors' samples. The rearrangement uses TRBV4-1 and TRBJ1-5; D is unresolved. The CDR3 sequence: CASSQIRTGSGVQPQHF. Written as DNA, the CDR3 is TGCGCCAGCAGCCAGATTCGGACCGGTTCCGGGGTTCAGCCCCAGCATTTT.